This T cell receptor beta chain was captured by sequencing in a study of blood T cells in healthy people across ages. Study context: Through template switching, about one barcoded beta molecule was captured per two T cells, as measured in model experiments.

Every sample had a minimum of 7 million PBMCs isolated. Whole-study findings and limits: It was the long-lived donors that had more naive CD4+ cells and higher diversity than aged donors. The study regarded diversity estimates from one million T cells as underestimates.

CDR1 ENHRY and CDR2 SYGVKD come from the germline V gene. The CDR3 contains 16 residues. The use of a sample-barcoded 5' primer and a J-beta primer mix characterized a second PCR of about 7 to 12 cycles. A single record per CDR3 protein comes from TCRdb applying MiXCR to the 5' RACE reads. This repertoire shows some 1.5 million distinct CDR3 sequences, 28% found once; its top ten account for 6.5% to 8.5%. This clonotype came up a few times. No antigen is known for it. A junction boundary mismatches the germline segment, possibly from a read error. The V call is TRBV10-3, the J call TRBJ1-2; 8 positions match TRBD1. Sequencing input: blood. This TCR derives from a young woman in good health. CDR3 sequence reads: CAICEGDAGGIDGYTF. In DNA, the CDR3 is TGTGCCATCTGTGAGGGGGACGCAGGGGGCATCGATGGCTACACCTTC.